This is a list of T cell receptor beta chains from one sample in a study of cytomegalovirus exposure and HLA in healthy donors. TCRdb's table, derived via immunoSEQ multiplex PCR, lists solely in-frame clones and lacks some. The sample gives some 150,000 clones, roughly 72% of which show up once; under 2.5% is in the top ten. The sequencing sample was made of PBMCs. Every receptor here comes from a young woman in good health and CMV-seropositive. The CDR3 runs from the conserved cysteine through the conserved F or W.

V gene,CDR3 protein
TRBV29-1,CSVEGQAGYGYTF
TRBV7-2,CASSLDSSNTEAFF
TRBV29-1,CSAASTQDRWERNEAFF
TRBV30,CACDRGPLHTGNTIYF
TRBV6-5,CASSYSLLAGLDTQYF
TRBV7-9,CASSQSGGIGHAFF
TRBV27,CASISRQGFYEQYF
TRBV28,CASSSPEVTEAFF
TRBV7-2,CASSLSRGPSYEQYF
TRBV5-1,CASSLLPGQGQETQYF
TRBV19,CASSMPSTANYGYTF
TRBV15,CATSRDSNYQPQHF
TRBV27,CASSSGTGPEKLFF
TRBV5-8,CASSRRRHSLNTEAFF
TRBV30,CAWRQGPEKLFF
TRBV10-1,CASSDPGQGDQETQYF
TRBV7-8,CASSEDRAYEQYF
TRBV5-1,CASSLSWPSTDTQYF
TRBV30,CACKMGLAGGPYEQYF
TRBV7-9,CASSVRDRDEQFF
TRBV7-2,CASSRVDTQYF
TRBV19,CASSIRGGDSGNTIYF
TRBV19,CASSISVQGYGYTF
TRBV6-5,CASSYFGVVSEQYF
TRBV27,CASSLTGDEQFF
TRBV11-2,CASSYGFLGADTQYF
TRBV23-1,CARRTGRGWTEAFF
TRBV19,CASSFLGGIGGEAFF
TRBV27,CASSFRGAVTQYF
TRBV6-6,CASSRQGPYTF
TRBV6-6,CASSPGITIYF
TRBV5-1,CASSLAGGPGETQYF
TRBV5-6,CASSLGHLRGDTQYF
TRBV15,CATSREGLSYEQYF
TRBV5-1,CASRQGGGYTEAFF
TRBV10-1,CASPGTGGNGNEKLFF
TRBV5-1,CASSLALGPNYGYTF
TRBV5-1,CASKAGGGTDTQYF
TRBV7-2,CASSSGKGNIQYF
TRBV7-2,CASSLEKGAWTGELFF
TRBV9,CASTLGSSLVNTGELFF
TRBV5-1,CASSLGTGGGNEQFF
TRBV15,CATSSTGYAEAFF
TRBV9,CASSGKQGGTSGGARSTDTQYF
TRBV15,CATSRDLSPETQYF
TRBV7-2,CASSLGGGADEQYF
TRBV11-3,CASSSRGLATLNEQFF
TRBV27,CASSLGQGEKLFF
TRBV19,CASSIGGQGAWGYTF
TRBV30,CAWSVVPGRKSYEQYF
TRBV10-3,CAISEKAGGGYEQYF
TRBV30,CAWSVGPGNSPLHF
TRBV30,CAWSPDITDTQYF
TRBV27,CASRWEQGYDSPLHF
TRBV30,CAWSVYRGAYEQYF